The T cell receptor beta chain described here comes from a study of response to subunit inactivated influenza vaccine. In germline, CDR1 is SGHNT, CDR2 YYREEE (reference sequence). J was trimmed by 9 bases and V by 0 bases; bases with no gene match: 7. The CDR3 runs 15 residues. This clonotype was detected a few times. TCRdb reprocessed the RT-PCR reads with MiXCR, giving one entry per CDR3 protein. Of 530,000 or so distinct CDR3 sequences listed, about 11% were seen once; the top ten hold about 10%. This sample comprised PBMCs from blood, obtained on the day of vaccination. This receptor was identified in a man aged 50 to 59 who received an inactivated influenza vaccine. The chain carries TRBV5-4 and TRBJ2-1, with 9 nucleotides matching TRBD2. The CDR3 region has the DNA TGTGCCAGCAGCTTGGTGGCTAGCGGGACTGGTGAGCAGTTCTTC. Translating gives CASSLVASGTGEQFF.